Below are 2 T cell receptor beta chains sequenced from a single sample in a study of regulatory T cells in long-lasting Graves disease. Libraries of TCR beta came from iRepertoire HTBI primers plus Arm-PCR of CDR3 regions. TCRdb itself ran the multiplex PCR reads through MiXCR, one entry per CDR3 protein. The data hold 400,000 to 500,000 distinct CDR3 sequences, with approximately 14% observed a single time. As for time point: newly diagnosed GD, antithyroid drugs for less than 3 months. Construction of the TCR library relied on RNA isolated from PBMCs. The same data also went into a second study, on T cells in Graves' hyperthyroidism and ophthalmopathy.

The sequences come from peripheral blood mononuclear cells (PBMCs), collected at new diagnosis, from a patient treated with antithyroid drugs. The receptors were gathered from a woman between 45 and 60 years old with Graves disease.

The CDR3 DNA sequence: TGTGCCAGCGGTGTGAGGGGAACAGATACGCAGTATTTT. Its translation: CASGVRGTDTQYF. The rearrangement uses TRBV13 and TRBJ2-3; the D gene could be TRBD1 or TRBD2 (5 bases each). V was cut by 8 bases and J by 3 bases, with 12 bases left in between. Germline loops: CDR1 PRHDT, CDR2 FYEKMQ (reference sequence). The CDR3 has 13 residues.

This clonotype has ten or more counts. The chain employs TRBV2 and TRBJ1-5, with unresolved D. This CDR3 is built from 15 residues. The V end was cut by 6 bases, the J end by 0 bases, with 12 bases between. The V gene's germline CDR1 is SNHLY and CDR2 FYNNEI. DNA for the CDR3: TGTGCCAGCAGCCGGACGAGGGATAGCAATCAGCCCCAGCATTTT. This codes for CASSRTRDSNQPQHF.